Presented here are 32 T cell receptor beta chains from one specimen sequenced in a study of cytomegalovirus exposure and HLA in healthy donors. Amplification used 60 Vbeta primers and 13 Jbeta primers. Generated by immunoSEQ multiplex PCR, the TCRdb table keeps only in-frame clones and is missing some. Of 120,000 to 150,000 clones in the sample, about 74% were seen once. Sequenced material: PBMCs. The source of these receptors is a woman between 45 and 60 years old in good health and CMV-seronegative.

As for this clone: A read error may account for a junction end that differs from germline. The V gene is TRBV7-9, the J gene TRBJ2-7; maybe TRBD1 (5 bases). The CDR3 loop spans 12 amino acids. The germline V gene has CDR1 SEHNR and CDR2 FQNEAQ (reference sequence). The CDR3 protein is CSSSLVGDEQYF. In DNA form, the CDR3 reads TGTTCCAGCAGCTTAGTAGGGGACGAGCAGTACTTC.

This chain joins TRBV5-1 and TRBJ1-1; D not certain. CDR3 length: 15 amino acids. Germline CDR1 reads SGHRS; CDR2 reads YFSETQ. Trimming shortened V by 0 bases and J by 0 bases, and 9 bases separated the two germline ends. The CDR3 coding sequence is TGCGCCAGCAGCTTGGACAGCTTCATGAACACTGAAGCTTTCTTT. This sequence encodes CASSLDSFMNTEAFF.

The V gene is TRBV9, the J gene TRBJ2-1; TRBD2 matches at 11 bases. V lost 3 bases and J lost 5; bases outside the gene matches: 4. CDR1 SGDLS and CDR2 YYNGEE come from the germline V gene. CDR3 length: 15 residues. The CDR3: CASSASGGTNNEQFF. The CDR3 region has the DNA TGTGCCAGCAGCGCTAGCGGGGGGACAAACAATGAGCAGTTCTTC.

The J gene is TRBJ1-5, the V gene TRBV18; D is undetermined. Germline V gene lookup returns CDR1 KGHSH and CDR2 LQKENI. CDR3 size: 15 residues. Deletions cut 6 bases from V and 2 bases from J, with 14 bases between. The CDR3 is CASSTLSEGNQPQHF. CDR3 DNA sequence: TGTGCCAGCTCCACCTTGTCGGAGGGCAATCAGCCCCAGCATTTT.

The chain combines TRBV28 with TRBJ1-6; D unclear. V was shortened by 2 bases and J by 7 bases, with 6 bases between the two germline ends. CDR1 and CDR2 (germline): MDHEN, SYDVKM. The CDR3 spans 13 residues. CDR3 DNA: TGTGCCAGCAGTTTAAAATTAAATTCACCCCTCCACTTT. Its translation: CASSLKLNSPLHF.

V and J are TRBV5-1 and TRBJ1-1; D perhaps matches TRBD1 (5 bases). The CDR3 totals 15 residues. Trimming took 2 bases from V and 4 from J, leaving 15 bases between them. CDR1 SGHRS and CDR2 YFSETQ come from the germline V gene. The CDR3 sequence: CASSFTGDLITEAFF. The CDR3 coding sequence is TGCGCCAGCAGCTTTACCGGGGACTTGATCACTGAAGCTTTCTTT.

This rearrangement joins TRBV6-6 to TRBJ1-1, with D hard to call. This CDR3 has 16 amino acids. Trimming removed 7 bases at V and 10 bases at J, with 28 bases between. Per the germline V gene, CDR1 is MNHNY and CDR2 is SVGAGI (reference sequence). The CDR3 coding sequence is TGTGCCAGCATTGGCGGCGGTACGCTCTCCCAACGCGGAGCTTTCTTT. It is translated as CASIGGGTLSQRGAFF.

The chain has TRBV5-1 and TRBJ2-1; possible D gene TRBD2, 6 bases. V was trimmed by 3 bases and J by 8 bases, leaving 12 bases between them. The CDR3 sequence is 13 residues long. The germline V gene has CDR1 SGHRS and CDR2 YFSETQ. Here the CDR3 DNA reads TGCGCCAGCAGCTCCCAATCGGGGGATGAGCAGTTCTTC. Amino acids: CASSSQSGDEQFF.

The chain employs TRBV6-5 and TRBJ1-2; D unresolved. The germline gives CDR1 MNHEY, CDR2 SVGAGI. The CDR3 loop spans 11 amino acids. V lost 4 bases, J lost 5 bases, and 5 bases lay in between. DNA of the CDR3: TGTGCCAGCAGTTCCGGTTATGGCTACACCTTC. Translation gives CASSSGYGYTF.

V is TRBV27 and J is TRBJ2-7; no reliable D call. This CDR3 has 15 amino acids. V gave up 6 bases and J gave up 3 bases, with 18 bases separating them. Germline CDR1 reads MNHEY; CDR2 reads SMNVEV (reference sequence). CDR3 residues: CASSPRLSLSYEQYF. The DNA for the CDR3 is TGTGCCAGCAGCCCCAGGTTGTCTCTCAGCTACGAGCAGTACTTC.

The chain carries TRBV6-1 and TRBJ2-2, with TRBD2 matching over 10 bases. With V trimmed by 5 bases and J by 1 base, 1 base remained unmatched. Germline loops: CDR1 MNHNS, CDR2 SASEGT. The CDR3 is 15 residues long. The CDR3, as DNA: TGTGCCAGCAGTCGGACTAGCGGGAACACCGGGGAGCTGTTTTTT. Translation gives CASSRTSGNTGELFF.

The V and J genes are TRBV19 and TRBJ1-2; 7 nucleotides line up with TRBD1. Per the germline V gene, CDR1 is LNHDA and CDR2 is SQIVND (reference sequence). With V trimmed by 6 bases and J by 2 bases, 6 bases remained unmatched. The CDR3 totals 14 residues. The CDR3 is CASRPQGNNYGYTF. The CDR3 coding sequence is TGTGCCAGTAGACCACAGGGGAACAACTATGGCTACACCTTC.

This clone showed up just once. J is TRBJ2-1 and V is TRBV19; D is ambiguous. This CDR3 is built from 14 residues. CDR1 is LNHDA, CDR2 SQIVND, per germline (reference sequence). V was clipped by 6 bases and J by 2 bases, with 11 bases between them. The CDR3: CASSTHRAYNEQFF. For the CDR3, the DNA is TGTGCCAGTAGCACCCATCGGGCCTACAATGAGCAGTTCTTC.

The chain has TRBV4-3 and TRBJ2-7, with 8 bases aligning to TRBD1. In germline, CDR1 is LGHNA, CDR2 YSLEER. Trimming cost V 1 base and J 2 bases; bases outside gene matches: 7. This CDR3 spans 16 amino acids. CDR3 loop: CASSQGWGQATYEQYF. CDR3 in DNA: TGCGCCAGCAGCCAAGGATGGGGACAGGCCACCTACGAGCAGTACTTC.

This rearrangement joins TRBV4-1 to TRBJ1-1; a possible D gene is TRBD1 (5 bases). Germline V lookup: CDR1 MGHRA, CDR2 YSYEKL. The V and J ends lost 6 bases and 1 base respectively, with 15 bases between them. The CDR3 has 15 residues. Here the CDR3 DNA reads TGCGCCAGCAGAGCCAAGATAGGGGAGAACACTGAAGCTTTCTTT. It encodes CASRAKIGENTEAFF.

V gene TRBV2 combines with J gene TRBJ2-5; TRBD2 matches at 10 bases. This CDR3 has 14 amino acids. Germline trimming cut 5 bases from V and 2 bases from J; bases unmatched to any gene: 2. Germline lookup yields CDR1 SNHLY and CDR2 FYNNEI. CDR3 DNA sequence: TGTGCCAGCAGTCCGGGACTAGCGCAAGAGACCCAGTACTTC. Protein: CASSPGLAQETQYF. The entire variable domain, with the rest obtained from reference TRBV2 and TRBJ2-5, is as follows: EPEVTQTPSHQVTQMGQEVILRCVPISNHLYFYWYRQILGQKVEFLVSFYNNEISEKSEIFDDQFSVERPDGSNFTLKIRSTKLEDSAMYFCASSPGLAQETQYFGPGTRLLVL.

This rearrangement joins TRBV19 to TRBJ2-2; D is possibly TRBD1 (5 bases). The CDR3 covers 14 residues. The V end lost 0 bases, the J end lost 6 bases, and 8 bases lay between the germline ends. The germline CDR1 and CDR2 sequences are LNHDA and SQIVND (reference sequence). The CDR3 DNA is TGTGCCAGTAGTATAGACAGGGTCTCCGGGGAGCTGTTTTTT. It yields the protein CASSIDRVSGELFF.

The V call is TRBV2, the J call TRBJ1-5; D gene unclear. The CDR3 spans 14 residues. CDR1 and CDR2 from the germline V gene are SNHLY and FYNNEI. With 0 bases removed from V and 3 bases from J, the gap between germline ends came to 6 bases. CDR3 region: CASSEAGSNQPQHF. In DNA, the CDR3 is TGTGCCAGCAGTGAAGCGGGCTCCAATCAGCCCCAGCATTTT. Drawing the rest from reference TRBV2 and TRBJ1-5, the complete variable domain is EPEVTQTPSHQVTQMGQEVILRCVPISNHLYFYWYRQILGQKVEFLVSFYNNEISEKSEIFDDQFSVERPDGSNFTLKIRSTKLEDSAMYFCASSEAGSNQPQHFGDGTRLSIL.

The chain joins TRBV5-6 to TRBJ2-5; 10 positions agree with TRBD1. CDR3 length: 13 residues. The ends lost 3 bases at V and 5 bases at J; junction bases unmatched: 1. Per germline, CDR1 SGHDT and CDR2 YYEEEE. CDR3 coding DNA: TGTGCCAGCAGCTGGACAGGGGGGGAGACCCAGTACTTC. The encoded protein is CASSWTGGETQYF. The full variable domain, in which reference TRBV5-6 and TRBJ2-5 provide the parts outside the CDR3, is DAGVTQSPTHLIKTRGQQVTLRCSPKSGHDTVSWYQQALGQGPQFIFQYYEEEERQRGNFPDRFSGHQFPNYSSELNVNALLLGDSALYLCASSWTGGETQYFGPGTRLLVL.

The chain uses TRBV2 and TRBJ2-5; 9 bases map to TRBD1. CDR3 length equals 15 residues. V was pared by 7 bases and J by 5 bases, with 11 bases of the junction left unmatched. The germline V gene has CDR1 SNHLY and CDR2 FYNNEI. The CDR3: CASTLNTGGLETQYF. The CDR3 DNA sequence: TGTGCCAGCACGTTAAATACAGGGGGCCTTGAGACCCAGTACTTC. Using reference TRBV2 and TRBJ2-5 for the parts outside the CDR3, the full variable domain is EPEVTQTPSHQVTQMGQEVILRCVPISNHLYFYWYRQILGQKVEFLVSFYNNEISEKSEIFDDQFSVERPDGSNFTLKIRSTKLEDSAMYFCASTLNTGGLETQYFGPGTRLLVL.

The rearrangement joins TRBV5-1 to TRBJ2-3; TRBD2 might be the D (7 bases). V lost 4 bases and J 2 bases, leaving 17 bases between the germline ends. Germline-derived CDR1 and CDR2 are SGHRS and YFSETQ. The CDR3 totals 16 residues. The CDR3 spells CASSPGGAVFTDTQYF. Here the CDR3 DNA reads TGCGCCAGCAGCCCTGGGGGGGCGGTGTTCACAGATACGCAGTATTTT.

The chain couples TRBV9 to TRBJ2-3; D possibly corresponds to TRBD2 (5 bases). The CDR3 extends over 16 amino acids. V lost 6 bases and J 2 bases, leaving 19 bases between the germline ends. Germline V gene sequence: CDR1 SGDLS, CDR2 YYNGEE. The CDR3 nucleotides are TGTGCCAGCACCCTTGGGTTGGACTCCTCCACAGATACGCAGTATTTT. Protein product: CASTLGLDSSTDTQYF.

The rearrangement links TRBV4-3 to TRBJ2-1; 8 bases are shared with TRBD2. The CDR3 runs to 15 residues. V lost 4 bases to trimming and J lost 0 bases; unmatched junction nucleotides: 2. CDR1 LGHNA and CDR2 YSLEER come from the germline V gene. The CDR3 is CASSRSGVSYNEQFF. Written as DNA, the CDR3 is TGCGCCAGCAGCCGTAGCGGGGTCTCCTACAATGAGCAGTTCTTC.

V and J are TRBV7-9 and TRBJ2-7, with 8 bases lining up with TRBD1. The CDR3 consists of 16 residues. Germline CDR1 is SEHNR and CDR2 is FQNEAQ (reference sequence). J gave up 6 bases and V 1 base, and 11 bases lay outside the gene matches. In nucleotides, the CDR3 is TGTGCCAGCAGCTTAGGTCGAGCAGGGGGCGCGTCCGAGCAGTACTTC. This gives the protein CASSLGRAGGASEQYF.

The chain employs TRBV6-1 and TRBJ2-3, with D perhaps matching TRBD1 (5 bases). V was shortened by 5 bases and J by 4 bases, with 16 bases between the two germline ends. Germline assignment: CDR1 MNHNS and CDR2 SASEGT. This CDR3 spans 15 amino acids. Written as DNA, the CDR3 is TGTGCCAGCAGTACTGACAGCCGAGGCGCAGATACGCAGTATTTT. It yields the protein CASSTDSRGADTQYF.

This clone was detected only once. This sequence joins TRBV5-4 and TRBJ1-1; TRBD1 matches 8 bases. The CDR3 covers 15 residues. Trimming removed 4 bases from V and 1 base from J; junction bases left unmatched: 6. CDR1 is SGHNT, CDR2 YYREEE, per germline (reference sequence). CDR3 in DNA: TGTGCCAGCAGCGCAAACAGGGGGTGGAACACTGAAGCTTTCTTT. Encoded protein: CASSANRGWNTEAFF.

The genes are TRBV11-2 and TRBJ1-2; possibly TRBD1 for D (6 bases). The CDR3 runs 16 residues. Trimming stripped 3 bases from V and 3 bases from J, with 17 bases between. Germline V gene sequence: CDR1 SGHAT, CDR2 FQNNGV. The CDR3: CASSFPGAGADYGYTF. As DNA, the CDR3 is TGTGCCAGCAGCTTTCCTGGAGCAGGGGCAGACTATGGCTACACCTTC.

The rearrangement links TRBV4-2 to TRBJ2-1; the D is unclear. This CDR3 is 14 amino acids long. Between the trimmed V and J ends, which lost 0 bases and 6 bases, there was a span of 9 bases. Germline CDR1 and CDR2: LGHNA and YNFKEQ. Here the CDR3 DNA reads TGTGCCAGCAGCCAAGACATAAGGAGCAATGAGCAGTTCTTC. Protein: CASSQDIRSNEQFF.

The sample holds a few counts of this clone. The rearrangement links TRBV5-3 to TRBJ1-1; D possibly corresponds to TRBD1 (6 bases). TRBV5-3 is labeled an ORF, and its function is uncertain. V gave up 0 bases and J gave up 5 bases, with 14 bases separating them. The CDR3 consists of 15 residues. The CDR3 nucleotides are TGTGCCAGAAGCTTGGTTTGCCAGGGGCGAACTGAAGCTTTCTTT. Protein product: CARSLVCQGRTEAFF.

This chain connects TRBV2 to TRBJ2-2; TRBD1 matches at 9 bases. CDR1 and CDR2 from the germline V gene are SNHLY and FYNNEI. The CDR3 loop spans 14 amino acids. V lost 6 bases, J lost 6 bases, and 5 bases stayed unmatched. The DNA of the CDR3 is TGTGCCAGCAGCTCCGGGACAGGGTCCGGGGAGCTGTTTTTT. Protein sequence: CASSSGTGSGELFF.

The chain links TRBV19 to TRBJ1-1; no clear D. V was clipped by 3 bases and J by 1 base, with 12 bases between them. Per the germline V gene, CDR1 is LNHDA and CDR2 is SQIVND (reference sequence). The CDR3 is 15 amino acids. The CDR3 reads CASSIEPARNTEAFF. The CDR3 region has the DNA TGTGCCAGTAGTATCGAGCCAGCGCGGAACACTGAAGCTTTCTTT.

This rearrangement joins TRBV7-3 to TRBJ2-3, with TRBD1 matching over 12 bases. Germline trimming cut 5 bases from V and 6 bases from J; bases unmatched to any gene: 9. The CDR3 sequence is 16 residues long. CDR1 SGHTA and CDR2 FQGTGA come from the germline V gene. CDR3 sequence reads: CASSRQGQGAWDTQYF. The DNA of the CDR3 is TGTGCCAGCAGCCGCCAGGGACAGGGGGCATGGGATACGCAGTATTTT.